Detailed here is one T cell receptor beta chain. Antigen specificity is unknown. Donors showed nominal health when sampled, although they likely had unrecorded immune exposures. The data derive from a study of cytomegalovirus exposure and HLA in healthy donors. Whole-study context: Within an early data release were tens of millions of unique TCRs drawn from HLA-typed donors.

The PCR employed 60 Vbeta primers together with 13 Jbeta primers. Here immunoSEQ multiplex PCR was the method, and the copy in TCRdb shows in-frame clones only, minus some. The sample lists roughly 110,000 clones, roughly three quarters seen once, with about 2% in the top ten. The study, taken as a whole, reports: The productive fraction for most TCR beta V segments was about 87% or about 30% in an earlier analysis. The authors later linked a missense DCLRE1C variant to TCR beta V- and J-gene trimming.

The V end lost 4 bases, the J end lost 4 bases, and 16 bases lay between the germline ends. The germline gives CDR1 MNHEY, CDR2 SMNVEV (reference sequence). The CDR3 has 15 residues. This TCR derives from a man aged 18 to 30 in good health and CMV-seronegative. Source material: PBMCs. This rearrangement joins TRBV27 to TRBJ1-2; tentatively, D is TRBD1 (6 bases). CDR3 bases: TGTGCCAGCAGTTCCCCCGGACAGCCGATCTATGGCTACACCTTC. Its translation is CASSSPGQPIYGYTF.